Listed below are T cell receptor beta chains from one sample, sequenced in a study of blood T cell repertoires in COVID-19. TCRdb's table, derived via immunoSEQ multiplex PCR, lists solely in-frame clones and lacks some. Of about 160,000 clones detected, about 85% appear once; the ten largest clones hold around 4%. Material: peripheral blood. Receptors were obtained from a woman aged 55-69 years with active or convalescent COVID-19. Both conserved end residues are part of each CDR3. The D gene is left open where the match is weak. Clone size, where shown, is once, few, many, or a class for clones that have expanded.

D	size	J	V	CDR3	DNA
-	-	TRBJ2-3	TRBV10-3	CAISESTARDTQYF	TGTGCCATCAGTGAGTCGACAGCCAGAGATACGCAGTATTTT
-	-	TRBJ2-5	TRBV14	CASSPLAAQETQYF	TGTGCCAGCAGCCCCTTAGCGGCCCAAGAGACCCAGTACTTC
-	-	TRBJ1-3	TRBV6-5	CASSLLRFGGNTIYF	TGTGCCAGCAGTCTTTTGCGGTTCGGAGGGAACACCATATATTTT
TRBD1	-	TRBJ1-3	TRBV4-3	CASSQDYSGQGASSGNTIYF	TGCGCCAGCAGCCAAGATTATTCGGGACAGGGGGCTTCTTCTGGAAACACCATATATTTT
TRBD1	-	TRBJ1-1	TRBV18	CASSPSGTGNTEAFF	TGTGCCAGCTCACCTTCCGGGACAGGGAACACTGAAGCTTTCTTT
TRBD1	-	TRBJ1-5	TRBV11-2	CASSPDRDGPQHF	TGTGCCAGCAGCCCGGACAGGGACGGGCCCCAGCATTTT
-	-	TRBJ2-2	TRBV6-5	CASRKTTGELFF	TGTGCCAGCAGAAAAACTACCGGGGAGCTGTTTTTT
-	-	TRBJ1-3	TRBV7-9	CASSSPGGSSGNTIYF	TGTGCCAGCAGCTCGCCCGGGGGGAGCTCTGGAAACACCATATATTTT
-	-	TRBJ2-7	TRBV18	CASSPQENSYEQYF	TGTGCCAGCTCACCACAGGAGAACTCCTACGAGCAGTACTTC
-	-	TRBJ1-2	TRBV7-2	CASSLGPQDRGYTF	TGTGCCAGCAGCTTAGGCCCCCAGGATCGTGGCTACACCTTC
-	-	TRBJ1-3	TRBV7-2	CASSLTGPGNTIYF	TGTGCCAGCAGCTTAACAGGGCCCGGAAACACCATATATTTT
-	-	TRBJ1-3	TRBV4-1	CASSQPTGVGNTIYF	TGCGCCAGCAGCCAGCCAACGGGGGTTGGAAACACCATATATTTT
-	-	TRBJ1-2	TRBV9	CASRRAGTSYGYTF	TGTGCCAGCAGGCGAGCAGGGACTTCCTATGGCTACACCTTC
TRBD2	-	TRBJ2-1	TRBV4-1	CASSYLAGAYNEQFF	TGCGCCAGCAGCTACCTAGCGGGGGCGTACAATGAGCAGTTCTTC
TRBD1	-	TRBJ2-7	TRBV19	CASTPTGGLIEQYF	TGTGCCAGTACCCCGACAGGGGGCCTTATCGAGCAGTACTTC
TRBD2	-	TRBJ2-7	TRBV7-9	CASSSSGGAEQYF	TGTGCCAGCAGCTCTAGCGGGGGGGCCGAGCAGTACTTC
TRBD1	-	TRBJ1-2	TRBV15	CATSYRGKDYGYTF	TGTGCCACCAGTTACAGGGGGAAGGACTATGGCTACACCTTC
-	-	TRBJ2-6	TRBV10-3	CAIKGSGANVLTF	TGTGCCATAAAGGGGTCTGGGGCCAACGTCCTGACTTTC
-	-	TRBJ1-1	TRBV14	CASSQEPVMNTEAFF	TGTGCCAGCAGCCAAGAGCCGGTGATGAACACTGAAGCTTTCTTT
TRBD1	-	TRBJ1-1	TRBV5-1	CASRLGDRAYNTEAFF	TGCGCCAGCAGATTGGGGGACAGGGCTTATAACACTGAAGCTTTCTTT
TRBD1	once	TRBJ1-2	TRBV12-5	CASGKATGELNYGYTF	TGTGCTAGTGGTAAGGCGACAGGGGAACTTAACTATGGCTACACCTTC
TRBD2	-	TRBJ2-3	TRBV9	CASSVGSGGAGADTQYF	TGTGCCAGCAGCGTGGGAAGCGGGGGGGCCGGGGCAGATACGCAGTATTTT
-	-	TRBJ1-1	TRBV6-5	CASTGTLNTEAFF	TGTGCCAGCACCGGGACATTGAACACTGAAGCTTTCTTT
TRBD1	-	TRBJ1-3	TRBV6-5	CASSSTGGYSGNTIYF	TGTGCCAGCAGTTCGACAGGGGGATACTCTGGAAACACCATATATTTT
-	-	TRBJ2-2	TRBV6-1	CASSDGPGLGTGELFF	TGTGCCAGCAGTGATGGGCCAGGGTTAGGGACCGGGGAGCTGTTTTTT
-	-	TRBJ2-1	TRBV21-1	CASSKVFASGGAQRHNEQFF	TGTGCCAGCAGCAAAGTGTTTGCTAGCGGGGGGGCCCAACGTCACAATGAGCAGTTCTTC
-	-	TRBJ2-3	TRBV6-2/TRBV6-3	CASSSAEWRTDTQYF	TGTGCCAGCAGTTCGGCGGAGTGGAGAACAGATACGCAGTATTTT
-	-	TRBJ1-1	TRBV4-1	CASSQGMADAEAFF	TGCGCCAGCAGCCAAGGAATGGCAGATGCTGAAGCTTTCTTT
-	-	TRBJ2-7	TRBV19	CASSISEGPYEQYF	TGTGCCAGTAGTATCTCCGAGGGCCCTTACGAGCAGTACTTC
-	-	TRBJ1-5	TRBV14	CASRTGYNQPQHF	TGTGCCAGCAGGACAGGCTATAATCAGCCCCAGCATTTT
TRBD1	once	TRBJ2-1	TRBV7-2	CASSLAGQGAREQFF	TGTGCCAGCAGCTTAGCTGGTCAGGGGGCGCGAGAGCAGTTCTTC
TRBD1	-	TRBJ2-1	TRBV10-1	CASAGTGGQFF	TGCGCCAGCGCCGGGACAGGGGGCCAGTTCTTC
TRBD1	-	TRBJ2-5	TRBV5-1	CASSGQGLQETQYF	TGCGCCAGCTCGGGACAGGGTTTGCAAGAGACCCAGTACTTC
-	-	TRBJ1-4	TRBV5-1	CASSLEGAGYNEKLFF	TGCGCCAGCAGCTTGGAAGGGGCAGGGTATAATGAAAAACTGTTTTTT
TRBD2	few	TRBJ2-2	TRBV5-1	CASRSGASPVTGELFF	TGCGCCAGCAGGAGCGGGGCCAGCCCGGTCACCGGGGAGCTGTTTTTT
TRBD1	-	TRBJ1-2	TRBV6-5	CASSRGQGNYGYTF	TGTGCCAGCAGCAGGGGACAGGGGAACTATGGCTACACCTTC
TRBD1	-	TRBJ2-5	TRBV12-3/TRBV12-4	CASSRGLGETQYF	TGTGCCAGCAGTAGGGGGCTTGGAGAGACCCAGTACTTC
TRBD1	-	TRBJ2-7	TRBV11-2	CASSVTGGPYEQYF	TGTGCCAGCAGCGTAACAGGGGGACCCTACGAGCAGTACTTC
-	-	TRBJ2-1	TRBV10-1	CASSESKGSDEQFF	TGCGCCAGCAGTGAGTCGAAGGGGTCCGATGAGCAGTTCTTC
TRBD1	-	TRBJ2-3	TRBV18	CASSPDRGRSDTQYF	TGTGCCAGCTCACCGGACAGGGGGCGCTCAGATACGCAGTATTTT
TRBD2	-	TRBJ2-5	TRBV5-5	CASSYTSGAYQETQYF	TGTGCCAGCAGCTATACTAGCGGGGCCTACCAAGAGACCCAGTACTTC
-	-	TRBJ1-3	TRBV27	CASSLVGGSNSGNTIYF	TGTGCCAGCAGTTTGGTGGGGGGGTCTAACTCTGGAAACACCATATATTTT
-	once	TRBJ1-1	TRBV7-9	CASSAGLGPLRAFF	TGTGCCAGCAGCGCGGGACTGGGCCCCCTGAGGGCTTTCTTT
TRBD1	-	TRBJ1-2	TRBV18	CASSPVEGGQGSDGYTF	TGTGCCAGCTCACCAGTAGAGGGGGGACAGGGCTCTGATGGCTACACCTTC
TRBD1	-	TRBJ1-1	TRBV6-5	CASQSVDRAEAFF	TGTGCCAGCCAATCCGTGGACAGGGCTGAAGCTTTCTTT
TRBD1	-	TRBJ1-4	TRBV19	CASSIGGTGFEKLFF	TGTGCCAGTAGTATTGGCGGGACAGGGTTTGAAAAACTGTTTTTT
-	-	TRBJ1-2	TRBV3-1/TRBV3-2	CASSQLKTGGYGYTF	TGTGCCAGCAGCCAACTGAAAACGGGGGGGTATGGCTACACCTTC
-	-	TRBJ2-3	TRBV4-3	CASSQEGTRGLGDTQYF	TGCGCCAGCAGCCAAGAAGGGACACGGGGATTAGGAGATACGCAGTATTTT
-	-	TRBJ1-6	TRBV2	CASSGGRANSPLHF	TGTGCCAGCAGTGGAGGCAGGGCTAATTCACCCCTCCACTTT
-	-	TRBJ2-3	TRBV3-1/TRBV3-2	CASSSRVGTDTQYF	TGTGCCAGCAGCTCGCGTGTGGGCACAGATACGCAGTATTTT
TRBD1	-	TRBJ1-3	TRBV5-1	CASSLEQGSTGNTIYF	TGCGCCAGCAGCTTGGAACAGGGGTCCACTGGAAACACCATATATTTT
TRBD1	once	TRBJ2-3	TRBV5-1	CASSFGQGVTDTQYF	TGCGCCAGCAGCTTCGGACAGGGAGTCACAGATACGCAGTATTTT
-	-	TRBJ1-6	TRBV7-2	CASSLESASDSPLHF	TGTGCCAGCAGCTTAGAATCTGCAAGCGATTCACCCCTCCACTTT
TRBD2	-	TRBJ2-3	TRBV4-3	CASSQDPPRGVPGDTQYF	TGCGCCAGCAGCCAAGATCCCCCGCGGGGGGTACCGGGTGATACGCAGTATTTT